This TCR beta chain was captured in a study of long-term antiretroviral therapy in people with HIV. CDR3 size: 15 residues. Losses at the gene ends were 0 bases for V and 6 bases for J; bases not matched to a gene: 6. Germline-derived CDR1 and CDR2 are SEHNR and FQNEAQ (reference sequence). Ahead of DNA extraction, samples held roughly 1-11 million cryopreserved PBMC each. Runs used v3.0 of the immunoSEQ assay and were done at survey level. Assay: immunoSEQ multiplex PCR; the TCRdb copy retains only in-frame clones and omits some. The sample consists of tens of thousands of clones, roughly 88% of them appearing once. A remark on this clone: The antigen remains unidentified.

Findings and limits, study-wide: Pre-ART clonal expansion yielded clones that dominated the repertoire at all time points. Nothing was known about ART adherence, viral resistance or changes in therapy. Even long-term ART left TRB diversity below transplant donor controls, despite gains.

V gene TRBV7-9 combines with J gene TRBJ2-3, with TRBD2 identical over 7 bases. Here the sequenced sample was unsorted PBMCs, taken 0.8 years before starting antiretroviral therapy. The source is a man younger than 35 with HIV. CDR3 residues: CASSLAGGSSDTQYF. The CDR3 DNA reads TGTGCCAGCAGCTTAGCCGGCGGGAGCTCCGATACGCAGTATTTT.